The table lists the clone carrying this T cell receptor beta chain with a count of one. The antigen is not known. CDR1 and CDR2 from the germline V gene are DFQATT and SNEGSKA (reference sequence). The V gene lost 6 bases and the J gene lost 3 bases, with 18 bases spanning the gap. CDR3 size: 14 residues. These data originate in a study of T cell repertoires in cytomegalovirus infection. The wider study: Alongside well-studied HLA-B-restricted CMV epitopes, recently identified HLA-C-restricted CMV epitopes were also used. Public TCR beta signatures were indicative of both CMV infection and a matching HLA type.

Study conclusions and caveats: Dominating the ex vivo response were HLA-C-restricted CMV-specific TCR beta clonotypes. Frequencies of public TCR beta families were cumulated, and this identified carriers of CMV plus the relevant HLA.

TCRdb passed the reads through MiXCR, listing each CDR3 protein once. This table has some 270,000 distinct CDR3 sequences, about 20% appearing once. The specimen was cultured PBMCs, collected from culture after CMV antigen stimulation. The chain employs TRBV20-1 and TRBJ2-7, with D perhaps given as TRBD1 or TRBD2 (5 bases each). The source is a human donor in good health (CMV status not recorded). Some clones in this sample may be carry-over from other donors' samples. CDR3 sequence reads: CSADRDRLSYEQYF. The CDR3 region has the DNA TGCAGTGCAGATCGGGACCGCCTTAGCTACGAGCAGTACTTC.